Presented here are 8 T cell receptor beta chains from one specimen sequenced in a study of cytomegalovirus exposure and HLA in healthy donors (dated by TCRdb to 2016 to 2017). Library prep was done by the immunoSEQ multiplex PCR assay. For the multiplex PCR, a mixture combining 60 forward primers for TCR Vbeta segments and 13 reverse primers for TCR Jbeta segments was used. This is the immuneACCESS table as TCRdb keeps it, with only in-frame sequences that have V and J called. A part of the clones is gone; compared with another copy, unresolved V genes explain less than half, and the rest is unexplained. The sample includes under 200,000 clones, with 81% observed a single time. The ten largest account for around 1.3% of the sample. Source material: PBMCs. The receptors originated from a man aged 45-65 years in good health and CMV-seropositive.

This sequence joins TRBV16 and TRBJ2-7; no clear D. There are 12 residues in the CDR3. V was shortened by 2 bases and J by 4 bases, with 6 bases between the two germline ends. Germline assignment: CDR1 KGHSY and CDR2 FQNENV. This CDR3 is CASSQVLYEQYF. As DNA, the CDR3 is TGTGCCAGCAGCCAAGTGTTATACGAGCAGTACTTC. The full variable domain, rest sourced from reference TRBV16 and TRBJ2-7, is GEEVAQTPKHLVRGEGQKAKLYCAPIKGHSYVFWYQQVLKNEFKFLISFQNENVFDETGMPKERFSAKCLPNSPCSLEIQATKLEDSAVYFCASSQVLYEQYFGPGTRLTVT.

The rearrangement uses TRBV29-1 and TRBJ2-5, with 15 bases aligning to TRBD2. The CDR3 is 17 amino acids. Germline V gene data show CDR1 as SQVTM and CDR2 as ANQGSEA. After removal of 3 bases from V and 0 bases from J, the junction contained 5 bases not matched to a gene. The CDR3 is CSVDRGLAGGNQETQYF. The CDR3 DNA is TGCAGCGTTGATAGGGGACTAGCGGGAGGAAACCAAGAGACCCAGTACTTC.

This clone was seen a handful of times. The rearrangement uses TRBV6-5 and TRBJ2-1, with 8 bases identical to TRBD1. The CDR3 runs to 13 residues. Germline CDR1 is MNHEY and CDR2 is SVGAGI. V lost 9 bases and J lost 9; bases outside the gene matches: 10. DNA of the CDR3: TGTGCCAGTAAACAGGGGGATGTAGGTGAGCAGTTCTTC. This encodes CASKQGDVGEQFF.

The chain's CDR3 is CASSPDRLNTEAFF. In DNA, the CDR3 is TGCGCCAGCAGCCCGGACAGATTGAACACTGAAGCTTTCTTT. The chain combines TRBV4-3 with TRBJ1-1, with D possibly TRBD1 on 6 matching bases. Per the germline V gene, CDR1 is LGHNA and CDR2 is YSLEER. V lost 4 bases, J lost 0 bases, and 9 bases lay in between. The length of the CDR3 is 14 residues.

The chain has TRBV11-1 and TRBJ2-7; 7 nucleotides match TRBD1. This CDR3 spans 15 amino acids. Germline CDR1 reads SGHAT; CDR2 reads FQDESV (reference sequence). With 3 bases clipped from V and 6 bases from J, the junction kept 11 bases outside the gene matches. In DNA, the CDR3 is TGTGCCAGCAGCTTCTGGACAGGTCCCTCTGGCGAGCAGTACTTC. Its protein product is CASSFWTGPSGEQYF.

This clone was observed a single time. As DNA, the CDR3 is TGTGCCAGCAGCTTACAGGGTGCGGATGGCGAGCAGTACTTC. This gives the protein CASSLQGADGEQYF. V and J are TRBV9 and TRBJ2-7; tentatively, D is TRBD1 (6 bases). This CDR3 contains 14 residues. The germline gives CDR1 SGDLS, CDR2 YYNGEE. V shed 4 bases and J shed 6 bases, with 17 bases lying between them.

The rearrangement joins TRBV4-2 to TRBJ1-2, with D possibly matching TRBD1 (6 bases). Germline V gives CDR1 LGHNA, CDR2 YNFKEQ. V was cut by 4 bases and J by 8 bases, with 17 bases left in between. The CDR3 runs to 14 residues. The CDR3 nucleotides read TGTGCCAGCAGCCCCGGACAGAACACTAGGGGCTACACCTTC. Translated, it gives CASSPGQNTRGYTF.

The V call is TRBV19, the J call TRBJ1-1; 7 bases match TRBD1. CDR3 length: 13 amino acids. Germline CDR1 is LNHDA and CDR2 is SQIVND (reference sequence). The trim removed 6 bases at V and 4 bases at J, leaving 5 bases unmatched. Here the CDR3 reads CASRFRGLTEAFF. CDR3 nucleotides: TGTGCCAGTAGGTTTAGGGGGCTCACTGAAGCTTTCTTT.